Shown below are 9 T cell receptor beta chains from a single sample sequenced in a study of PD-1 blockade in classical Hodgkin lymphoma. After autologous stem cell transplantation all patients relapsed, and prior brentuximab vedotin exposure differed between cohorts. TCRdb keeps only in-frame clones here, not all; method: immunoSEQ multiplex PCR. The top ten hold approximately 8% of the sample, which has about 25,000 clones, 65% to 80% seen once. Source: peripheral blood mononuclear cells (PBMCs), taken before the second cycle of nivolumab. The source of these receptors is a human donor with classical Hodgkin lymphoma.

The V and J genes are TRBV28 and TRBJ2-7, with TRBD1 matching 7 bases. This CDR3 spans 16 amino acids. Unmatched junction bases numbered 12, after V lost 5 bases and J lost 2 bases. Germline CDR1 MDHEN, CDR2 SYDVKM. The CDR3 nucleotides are TGTGCCAGCAGTCCCCTGGGACAGATGAATCCCTACGAGCAGTACTTC. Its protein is CASSPLGQMNPYEQYF.

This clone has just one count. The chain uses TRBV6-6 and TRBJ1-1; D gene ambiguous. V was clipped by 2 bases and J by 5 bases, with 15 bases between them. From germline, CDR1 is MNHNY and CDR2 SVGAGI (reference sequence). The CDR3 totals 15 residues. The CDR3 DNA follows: TGTGCCAGCAGTTACACGGCCTTACGTGGGACTGAAGCTTTCTTT. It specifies CASSYTALRGTEAFF.

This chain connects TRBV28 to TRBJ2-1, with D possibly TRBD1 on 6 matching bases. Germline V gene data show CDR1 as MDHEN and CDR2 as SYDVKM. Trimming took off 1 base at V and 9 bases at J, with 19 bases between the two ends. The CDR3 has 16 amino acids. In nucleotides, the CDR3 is TGTGCCAGCAGTTTATTAGGGGGTCATACCGCCGGTGAGCAGTTCTTC. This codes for CASSLLGGHTAGEQFF.

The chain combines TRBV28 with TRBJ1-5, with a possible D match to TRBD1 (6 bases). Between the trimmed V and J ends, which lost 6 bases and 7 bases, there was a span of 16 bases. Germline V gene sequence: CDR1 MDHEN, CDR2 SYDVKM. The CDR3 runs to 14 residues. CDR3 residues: CASRTQGLGQPQHF. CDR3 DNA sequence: TGTGCCAGCAGGACACAGGGACTTGGCCAGCCCCAGCATTTT.

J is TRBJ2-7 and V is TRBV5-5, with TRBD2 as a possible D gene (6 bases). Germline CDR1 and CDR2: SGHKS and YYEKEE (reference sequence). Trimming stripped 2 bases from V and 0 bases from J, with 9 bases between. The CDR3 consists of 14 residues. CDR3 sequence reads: CASSFGGVSYEQYF. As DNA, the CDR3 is TGTGCCAGCAGCTTCGGCGGGGTCTCCTACGAGCAGTACTTC.

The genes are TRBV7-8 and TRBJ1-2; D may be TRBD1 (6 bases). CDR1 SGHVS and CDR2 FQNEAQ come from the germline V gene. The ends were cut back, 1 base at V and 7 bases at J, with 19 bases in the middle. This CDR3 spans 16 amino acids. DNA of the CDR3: TGTGCCAGCAGCTTAGATAGTCGACAGGAGAGTGGTGGCTACACCTTC. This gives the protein CASSLDSRQESGGYTF. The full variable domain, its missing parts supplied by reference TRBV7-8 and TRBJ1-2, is GAGVSQSPRYKVAKRGQDVALRCDPISGHVSLFWYQQALGQGPEFLTYFQNEAQLDKSGLPSDRFFAERPEGSVSTLKIQRTQQEDSAVYLCASSLDSRQESGGYTFGSGTRLTVV.

The CDR3 loop reads CASRGTSVSYEQYF. CDR3 nucleotide sequence: TGTGCCAGCAGGGGGACTAGCGTCTCCTACGAGCAGTACTTC. The chain uses TRBV28 and TRBJ2-7, with 10 bases that match TRBD2. The germline CDR1 and CDR2 sequences are MDHEN and SYDVKM. With V trimmed by 6 bases and J by 0 bases, 2 bases remained unmatched. This CDR3 is 14 amino acids long.

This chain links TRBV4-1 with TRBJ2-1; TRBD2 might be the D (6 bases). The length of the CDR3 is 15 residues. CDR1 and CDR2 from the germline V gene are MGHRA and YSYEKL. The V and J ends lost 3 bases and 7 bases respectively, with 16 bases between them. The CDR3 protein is CASSQGLPDGNEQFF. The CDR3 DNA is TGCGCCAGCAGCCAGGGACTCCCGGATGGAAATGAGCAGTTCTTC.

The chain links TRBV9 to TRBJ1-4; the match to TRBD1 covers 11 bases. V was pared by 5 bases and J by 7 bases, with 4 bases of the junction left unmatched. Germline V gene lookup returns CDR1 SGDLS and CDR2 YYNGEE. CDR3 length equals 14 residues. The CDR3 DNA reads TGTGCCAGCAGTACCGGGACAGGGGGTGAAAAACTGTTTTTT. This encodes CASSTGTGGEKLFF.